The 11 T cell receptor beta chains below were found in one sample sequenced in a study of blood T cell repertoires in COVID-19. This table comes from immunoSEQ multiplex PCR, and its TCRdb copy is limited to in-frame clones, with some not included. The sample includes tens of thousands of clones, around four fifths of them seen just once. The sequenced material came from peripheral blood. The receptors were sampled from a human donor with acute or convalescent COVID-19. The donor label of this sample is uncertain.

This chain uses TRBV30 with TRBJ2-3; 9 bases map to TRBD1. In germline, CDR1 is GTSNPN, CDR2 SVGIG (reference sequence). The junction had 11 bases not matched to a gene; V was cut back by 1 base and J by 9 bases. CDR3 length equals 15 residues. The CDR3, as DNA: TGTGCCTGGAGTGGTCGGGACAGGGCCTCTAAAACGCAGTATTTT. This sequence encodes CAWSGRDRASKTQYF. The full variable domain, completed using reference TRBV30 and TRBJ2-3, is SQTIHQWPATLVQPVGSPLSLECTVEGTSNPNLYWYRQAAGRGLQLLFYSVGIGQISSEVPQNLSASRPQDRQFILSSKKLLLSDSGFYLCAWSGRDRASKTQYFGPGTRLTVL.

This clone appeared a single time. This chain links TRBV30 with TRBJ1-1; 8 bases align to TRBD1. The CDR3 runs to 14 residues. Losses at the gene ends were 1 base for V and 10 bases for J; bases not matched to a gene: 11. From germline, CDR1 is GTSNPN and CDR2 SVGIG (reference sequence). CDR3 region: CAWSDPGQGGRAFF. The CDR3 nucleotides are TGTGCCTGGAGTGACCCCGGACAGGGAGGGCGAGCTTTCTTT.

This rearrangement joins TRBV11-1 to TRBJ2-7; TRBD2 matches 9 bases. V lost 1 base, J lost 2 bases, and 3 bases stayed unmatched. The CDR3 extends over 15 amino acids. Germline CDR1 SGHAT, CDR2 FQDESV (reference sequence). CDR3 nucleotide sequence: TGTGCCAGCAGCTTAGTAGCGGGAGTTCCCTACGAGCAGTACTTC. The encoded protein is CASSLVAGVPYEQYF.

This chain connects TRBV28 to TRBJ2-1, with 12 bases matching TRBD2. V was pared by 5 bases and J by 4 bases, with 6 bases of the junction left unmatched. Looked up from germline, CDR1 is MDHEN and CDR2 is SYDVKM. The CDR3 spans 16 residues. The CDR3 coding sequence is TGTGCCAGCAGTATCTGGACTAGCGGGGTTTACAATGAGCAGTTCTTC. Translating gives CASSIWTSGVYNEQFF.

The genes are TRBV7-8 and TRBJ1-2; possibly TRBD1 for D (6 bases). CDR1 is SGHVS and CDR2 is FQNEAQ in the germline V gene. V lost 7 bases and J lost 0, with 15 bases in between. This CDR3 contains 15 residues. For the CDR3, the DNA is TGTGCCAGCAACTTCGGACAGACTGCTAACTATGGCTACACCTTC. It translates to CASNFGQTANYGYTF.

The J gene is TRBJ2-7, the V gene TRBV12-3 or TRBV12-4; tentative D call: TRBD2 (5 bases). This CDR3 spans 13 amino acids. Trimming removed 4 bases from V and 2 bases from J, with 9 bases in between. CDR3 coding DNA: TGTGCCAGCAGTTCCGGAGGACCCTACGAGCAGTACTTC. Protein: CASSSGGPYEQYF.

The chain uses TRBV18 and TRBJ2-7, with TRBD2 identical over 11 bases. J was trimmed by 5 bases and V by 8 bases; bases with no gene match: 11. CDR1 is KGHSH and CDR2 is LQKENI in the germline V gene. CDR3 length: 15 residues. The chain's CDR3 is CASTLIAGGSDEQYF. CDR3 nucleotide sequence: TGTGCCAGCACCTTAATAGCGGGAGGGTCGGACGAGCAGTACTTC.

The CDR3 DNA reads TGTGCCAGCAGGAACCCCGGGGAGCGGGGGTCATACAATGAGCAGTTCTTC. It codes for CASRNPGERGSYNEQFF. The chain links TRBV27 to TRBJ2-1; 8 bases are shared with TRBD2. This CDR3 is built from 17 residues. V dropped 6 bases and J dropped 4; count of bases not matched to a gene: 14. Germline lookup yields CDR1 MNHEY and CDR2 SMNVEV (reference sequence).

This chain uses TRBV10-3 with TRBJ2-2; 8 bases match TRBD1. Germline V lookup: CDR1 ENHRY, CDR2 SYGVKD. J gave up 5 bases and V 5 bases, and 7 bases lay outside the gene matches. This CDR3 is 15 amino acids long. The CDR3 nucleotides read TGTGCCATCAGTACCCGGGACAGGCCTACCGGGGAGCTGTTTTTT. This codes for CAISTRDRPTGELFF.

This rearrangement joins TRBV30 to TRBJ1-3; no definite D call. Germline CDR1 GTSNPN, CDR2 SVGIG (reference sequence). The CDR3 is 13 residues long. With 5 bases removed from V and 0 bases from J, the gap between germline ends came to 8 bases. The CDR3 region has the DNA TGTGCCTGGGACACCATCTCTGGAAACACCATATATTTT. As protein: CAWDTISGNTIYF.

This clone was counted once. The chain combines TRBV24-1 with TRBJ2-2, with a tentative D call TRBD1 (6 bases). The CDR3 spans 16 residues. Trimming shortened V by 0 bases and J by 1 base, and 8 bases separated the two germline ends. Germline CDR1 KGHDR, CDR2 SFDVKD. The CDR3 DNA follows: TGTGCCACCAGTGATTTGGAGACAGGGAACACCGGGGAGCTGTTTTTT. It codes for CATSDLETGNTGELFF.